Sequencing of this TCR beta chain was carried out in a study of blood T cell repertoires in COVID-19. Study as a whole: Collection of acute and convalescent COVID-19 samples took place in the United States, Italy and Spain. T cells, B-cell-depleted T cells, or PBMCs provided the cDNA or gDNA that served as material.

Germline CDR1 is MRHNA and CDR2 is SNTAGT. The CDR3 runs to 15 residues. The V gene end was trimmed by 4 bases and the J gene end by 0 bases; junction bases not matched to a gene: 2. Seattle's enrolled individuals joined amid active infection and were then monitored longitudinally. Authors' processing steps: From reference gene primer amplification, estimates of nucleated cell counts were derived. Here immunoSEQ multiplex PCR was the method, and the copy in TCRdb shows in-frame clones only, minus some. The D gene and trimming were derived from the DNA, and the V and J assignments and clone size from that table. The sample shows roughly 52,000 clones, approximately 83% of them seen only once.

The sequenced material came from peripheral blood. The genes are TRBV6-4 and TRBJ1-3; 8 nucleotides align to TRBD1. The sequence was collected from a man at least 80 years old with COVID-19, enrolled during active disease. The CDR3 spells CASSVDRGSGNTIYF. CDR3 in DNA: TGTGCCAGCAGTGTCGACAGGGGCTCTGGAAACACCATATATTTT.